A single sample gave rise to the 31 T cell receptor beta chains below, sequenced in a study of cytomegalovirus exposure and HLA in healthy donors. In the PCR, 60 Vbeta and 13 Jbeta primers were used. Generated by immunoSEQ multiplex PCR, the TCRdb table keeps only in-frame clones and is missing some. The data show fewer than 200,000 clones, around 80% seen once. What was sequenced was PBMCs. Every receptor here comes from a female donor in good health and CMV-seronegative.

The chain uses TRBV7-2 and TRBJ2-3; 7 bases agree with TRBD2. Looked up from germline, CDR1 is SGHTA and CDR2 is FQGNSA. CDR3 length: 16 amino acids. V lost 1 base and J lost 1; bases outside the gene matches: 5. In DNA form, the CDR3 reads TGTGCCAGCAGCTTAGTCCCGCTAGCGGGCACAGATACGCAGTATTTT. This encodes CASSLVPLAGTDTQYF.

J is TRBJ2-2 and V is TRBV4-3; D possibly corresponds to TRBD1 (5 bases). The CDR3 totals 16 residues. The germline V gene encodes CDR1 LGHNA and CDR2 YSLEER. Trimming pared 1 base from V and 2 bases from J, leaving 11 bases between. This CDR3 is CASSQGGRSNTGELFF. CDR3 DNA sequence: TGCGCCAGCAGCCAAGGGGGCCGGAGTAACACCGGGGAGCTGTTTTTT.

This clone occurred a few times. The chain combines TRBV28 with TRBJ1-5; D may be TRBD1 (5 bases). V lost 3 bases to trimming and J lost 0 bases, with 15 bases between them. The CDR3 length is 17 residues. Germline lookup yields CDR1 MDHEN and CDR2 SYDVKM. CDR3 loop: CASSFGAGLVSNQPQHF. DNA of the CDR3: TGTGCCAGCAGTTTTGGGGCAGGGTTAGTTAGCAATCAGCCCCAGCATTTT.

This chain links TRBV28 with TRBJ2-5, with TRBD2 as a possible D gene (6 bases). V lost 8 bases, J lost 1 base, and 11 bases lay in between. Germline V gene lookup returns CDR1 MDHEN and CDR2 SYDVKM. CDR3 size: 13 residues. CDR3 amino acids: CASGGVSQETQYF. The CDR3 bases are TGTGCCAGCGGCGGGGTCAGCCAAGAGACCCAGTACTTC.

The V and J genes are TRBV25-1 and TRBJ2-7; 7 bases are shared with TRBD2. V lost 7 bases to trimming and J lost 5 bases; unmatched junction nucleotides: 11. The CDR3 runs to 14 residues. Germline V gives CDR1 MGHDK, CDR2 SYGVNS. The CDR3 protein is CASKPIGSGDEQYF. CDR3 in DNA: TGTGCCAGCAAACCCATCGGCAGCGGGGACGAGCAGTACTTC.

CDR3: CATPTSGAPYEQYF. The CDR3 nucleotides read TGTGCCACCCCCACTAGCGGGGCCCCCTACGAGCAGTACTTC. The chain combines TRBV6-1 with TRBJ2-5, with 10 positions matching TRBD2. The J call may be in error: the DNA end matches TRBJ2-7 better. Germline-derived CDR1 and CDR2 are MNHNS and SASEGT. The CDR3 consists of 14 residues.

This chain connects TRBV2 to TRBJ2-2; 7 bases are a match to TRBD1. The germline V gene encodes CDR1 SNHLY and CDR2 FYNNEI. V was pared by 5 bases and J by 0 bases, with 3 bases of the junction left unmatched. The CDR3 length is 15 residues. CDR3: CASSSTGSNTGELFF. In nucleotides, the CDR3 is TGTGCCAGCAGTTCGACAGGGTCGAACACCGGGGAGCTGTTTTTT. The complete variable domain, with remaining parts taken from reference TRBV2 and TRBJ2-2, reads EPEVTQTPSHQVTQMGQEVILRCVPISNHLYFYWYRQILGQKVEFLVSFYNNEISEKSEIFDDQFSVERPDGSNFTLKIRSTKLEDSAMYFCASSSTGSNTGELFFGEGSRLTVL.

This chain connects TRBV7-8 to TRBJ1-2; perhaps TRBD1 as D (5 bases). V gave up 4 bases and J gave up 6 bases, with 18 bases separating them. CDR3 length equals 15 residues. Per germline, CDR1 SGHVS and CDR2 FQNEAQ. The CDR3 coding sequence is TGTGCCAGCAGCTACGGGCTGGCGGGGACCGATGGCTACACCTTC. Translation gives CASSYGLAGTDGYTF.

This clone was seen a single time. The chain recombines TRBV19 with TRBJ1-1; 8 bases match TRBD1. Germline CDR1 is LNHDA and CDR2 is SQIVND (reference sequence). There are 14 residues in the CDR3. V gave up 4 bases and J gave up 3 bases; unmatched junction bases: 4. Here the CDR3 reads CASSRSTGDTEAFF. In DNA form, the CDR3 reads TGTGCCAGTAGTAGATCGACAGGGGACACTGAAGCTTTCTTT.

CDR3 loop: CASSSRTGTSYEQYF. Here the CDR3 DNA reads TGTGCCAGCAGCTCAAGGACAGGTACCTCCTACGAGCAGTACTTC. The chain recombines TRBV5-6 with TRBJ2-7; 7 bases match TRBD1. The CDR3 is 15 amino acids. V was clipped by 3 bases and J by 0 bases; unmatched bases: 6. Germline V gene sequence: CDR1 SGHDT, CDR2 YYEEEE.

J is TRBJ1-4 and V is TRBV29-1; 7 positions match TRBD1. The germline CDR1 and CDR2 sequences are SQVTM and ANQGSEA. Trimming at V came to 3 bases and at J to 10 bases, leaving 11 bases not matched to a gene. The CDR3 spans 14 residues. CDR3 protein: CSVEGRGRPGKLFF. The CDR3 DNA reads TGCAGCGTTGAGGGTAGGGGGCGCCCAGGAAAACTGTTTTTT.

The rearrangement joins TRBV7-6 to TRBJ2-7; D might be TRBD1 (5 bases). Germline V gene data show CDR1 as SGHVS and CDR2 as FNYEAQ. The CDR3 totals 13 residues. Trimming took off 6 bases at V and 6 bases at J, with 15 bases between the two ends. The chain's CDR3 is CASSSNQGGEQYF. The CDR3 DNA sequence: TGTGCCAGCAGTTCAAATCAGGGCGGCGAGCAGTACTTC. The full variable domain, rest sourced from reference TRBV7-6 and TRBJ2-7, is GAGVSQSPRYKVTKRGQDVALRCDPISGHVSLYWYRQALGQGPEFLTYFNYEAQQDKSGLPNDRFSAERPEGSISTLTIQRTEQRDSAMYRCASSSNQGGEQYFGPGTRLTVT.

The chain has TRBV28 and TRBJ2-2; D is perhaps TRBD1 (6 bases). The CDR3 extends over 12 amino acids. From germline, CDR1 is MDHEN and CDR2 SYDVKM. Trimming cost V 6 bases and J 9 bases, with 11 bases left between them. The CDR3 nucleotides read TGTGCCAGCAGCCCAGGGGCCAGGGAGCTGTTTTTT. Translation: CASSPGARELFF.

CDR3 region: CSAGTANSGANVLTF. The CDR3 nucleotides read TGCAGCGCCGGGACAGCTAACTCTGGGGCCAACGTCCTGACTTTC. The chain has TRBV29-1 and TRBJ2-6; 7 bases align to TRBD1. V lost 7 bases, J lost 0 bases, and 6 bases stayed unmatched. This CDR3 has 15 residues. The V gene's germline CDR1 is SQVTM and CDR2 ANQGSEA.

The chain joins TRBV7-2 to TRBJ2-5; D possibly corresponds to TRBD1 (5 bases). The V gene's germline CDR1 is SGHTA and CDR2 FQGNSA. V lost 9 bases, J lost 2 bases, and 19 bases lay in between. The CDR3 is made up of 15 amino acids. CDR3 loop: CASAPALTAQETQYF. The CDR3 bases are TGTGCCAGTGCCCCGGCCCTGACAGCGCAAGAGACCCAGTACTTC. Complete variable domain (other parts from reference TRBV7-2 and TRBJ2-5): GAGVSQSPSNKVTEKGKDVELRCDPISGHTALYWYRQSLGQGLEFLIYFQGNSAPDKSGLPSDRFSAERTGGSVSTLTIQRTQQEDSAVYLCASAPALTAQETQYFGPGTRLLVL.

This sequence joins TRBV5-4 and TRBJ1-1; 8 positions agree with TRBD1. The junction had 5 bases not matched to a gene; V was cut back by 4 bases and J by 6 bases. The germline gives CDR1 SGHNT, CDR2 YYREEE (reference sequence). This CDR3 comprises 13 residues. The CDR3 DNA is TGTGCCAGCAGCACCGGGACAGGACCTGAAGCTTTCTTT. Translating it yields CASSTGTGPEAFF.

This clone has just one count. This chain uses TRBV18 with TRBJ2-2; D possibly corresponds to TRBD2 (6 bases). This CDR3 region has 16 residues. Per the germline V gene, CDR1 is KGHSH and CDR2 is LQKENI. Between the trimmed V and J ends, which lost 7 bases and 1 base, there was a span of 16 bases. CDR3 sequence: CASYPRGSGNTGELFF. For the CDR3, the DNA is TGTGCCAGCTACCCCCGGGGGAGCGGGAACACCGGGGAGCTGTTTTTT.

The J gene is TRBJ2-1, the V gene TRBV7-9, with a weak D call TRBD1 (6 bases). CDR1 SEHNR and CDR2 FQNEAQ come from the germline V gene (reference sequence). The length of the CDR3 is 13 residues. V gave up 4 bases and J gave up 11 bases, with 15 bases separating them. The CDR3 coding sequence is TGTGCCAGCAGCTCATACACTGGACAGAAGCAGTTCTTC. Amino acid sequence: CASSSYTGQKQFF.

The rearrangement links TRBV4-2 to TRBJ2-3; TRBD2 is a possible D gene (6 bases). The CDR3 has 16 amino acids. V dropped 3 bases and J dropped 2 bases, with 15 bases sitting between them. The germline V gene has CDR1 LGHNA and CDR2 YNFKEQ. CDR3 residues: CASSHAGTDLTDTQYF. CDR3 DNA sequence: TGTGCCAGCAGCCACGCCGGGACTGACCTCACAGATACGCAGTATTTT.

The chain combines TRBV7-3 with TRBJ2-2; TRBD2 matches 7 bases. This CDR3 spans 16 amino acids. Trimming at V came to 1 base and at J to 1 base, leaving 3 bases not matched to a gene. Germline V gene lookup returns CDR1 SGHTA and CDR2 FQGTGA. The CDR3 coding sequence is TGTGCCAGCAGCTTAAAGGGCGGGAGGAACACCGGGGAGCTGTTTTTT. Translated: CASSLKGGRNTGELFF.

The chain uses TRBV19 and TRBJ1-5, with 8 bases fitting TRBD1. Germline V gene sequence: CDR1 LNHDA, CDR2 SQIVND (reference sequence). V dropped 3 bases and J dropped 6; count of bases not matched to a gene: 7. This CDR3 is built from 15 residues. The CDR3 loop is CASSIAQGVAQPQHF. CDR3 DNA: TGTGCCAGTAGTATTGCACAGGGGGTGGCTCAGCCCCAGCATTTT.

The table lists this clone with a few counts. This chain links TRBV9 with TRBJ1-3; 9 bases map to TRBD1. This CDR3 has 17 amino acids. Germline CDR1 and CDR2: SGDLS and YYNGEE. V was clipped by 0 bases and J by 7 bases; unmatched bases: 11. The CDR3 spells CASSVATGQGSSNTIYF. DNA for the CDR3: TGTGCCAGCAGCGTAGCTACCGGACAGGGGAGTAGTAACACCATATATTTT. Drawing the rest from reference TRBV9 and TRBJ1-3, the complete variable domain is DSGVTQTPKHLITATGQRVTLRCSPRSGDLSVYWYQQSLDQGLQFLIQYYNGEERAKGNILERFSAQQFPDLHSELNLSSLELGDSALYFCASSVATGQGSSNTIYFGEGSWLTVV.

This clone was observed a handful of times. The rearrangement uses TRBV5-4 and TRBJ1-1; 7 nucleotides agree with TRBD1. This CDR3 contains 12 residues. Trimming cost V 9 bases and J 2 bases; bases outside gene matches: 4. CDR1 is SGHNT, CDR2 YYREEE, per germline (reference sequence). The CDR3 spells CATGDSNTEAFF. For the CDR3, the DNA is TGTGCCACCGGGGACAGCAACACTGAAGCTTTCTTT.

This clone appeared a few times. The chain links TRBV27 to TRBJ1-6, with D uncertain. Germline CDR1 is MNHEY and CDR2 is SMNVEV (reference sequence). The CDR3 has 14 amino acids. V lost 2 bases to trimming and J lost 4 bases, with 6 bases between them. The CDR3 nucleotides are TGTGCCAGCAGTTTACGGGTGTATAATTCACCCCTCCACTTT. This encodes CASSLRVYNSPLHF.

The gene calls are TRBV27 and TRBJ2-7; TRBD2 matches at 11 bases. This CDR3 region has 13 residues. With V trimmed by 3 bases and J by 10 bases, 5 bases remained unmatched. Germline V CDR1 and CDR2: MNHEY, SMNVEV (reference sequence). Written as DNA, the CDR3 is TGTGCCAGCAGTTTCGGTAGCGGGAGGGCCCAGTACTTC. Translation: CASSFGSGRAQYF.

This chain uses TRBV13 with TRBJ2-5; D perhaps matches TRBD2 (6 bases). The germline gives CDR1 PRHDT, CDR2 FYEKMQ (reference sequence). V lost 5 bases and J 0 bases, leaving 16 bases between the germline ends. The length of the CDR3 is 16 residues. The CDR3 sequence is CASSRISGRYQETQYF. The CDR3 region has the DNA TGTGCCAGCAGCCGTATTAGCGGACGATACCAAGAGACCCAGTACTTC.

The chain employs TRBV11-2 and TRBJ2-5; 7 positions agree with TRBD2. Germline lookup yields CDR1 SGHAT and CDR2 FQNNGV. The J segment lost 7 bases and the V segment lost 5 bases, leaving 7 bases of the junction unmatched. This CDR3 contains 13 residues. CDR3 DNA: TGTGCCAGCAGCCACAGCGGGGTGGGGACCCAGTACTTC. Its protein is CASSHSGVGTQYF.

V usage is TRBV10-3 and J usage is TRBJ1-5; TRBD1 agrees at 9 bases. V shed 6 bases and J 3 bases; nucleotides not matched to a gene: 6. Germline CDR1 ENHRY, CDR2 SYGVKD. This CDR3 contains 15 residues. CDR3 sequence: CAISGTGRVNQPQHF. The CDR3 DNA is TGTGCCATCAGCGGGACAGGGAGAGTCAATCAGCCCCAGCATTTT.

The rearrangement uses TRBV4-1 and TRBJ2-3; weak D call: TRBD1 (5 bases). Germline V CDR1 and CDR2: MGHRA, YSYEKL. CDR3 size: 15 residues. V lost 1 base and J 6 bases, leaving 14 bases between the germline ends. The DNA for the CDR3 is TGCGCCAGCAGCCAAGTCGACAACCCAGGGGATACGCAGTATTTT. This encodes CASSQVDNPGDTQYF.

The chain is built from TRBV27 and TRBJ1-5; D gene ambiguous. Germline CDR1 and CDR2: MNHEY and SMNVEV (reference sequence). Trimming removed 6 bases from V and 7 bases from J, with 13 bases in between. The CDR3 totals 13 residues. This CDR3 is CASSHEAGQPQHF. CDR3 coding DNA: TGTGCCAGCAGCCACGAGGCGGGACAGCCCCAGCATTTT.

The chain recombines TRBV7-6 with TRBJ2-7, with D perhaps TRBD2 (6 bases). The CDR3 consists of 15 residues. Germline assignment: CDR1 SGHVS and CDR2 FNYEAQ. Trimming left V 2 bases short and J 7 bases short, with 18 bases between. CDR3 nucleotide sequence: TGTGCCAGCAGCTTAAAGCGACTAGTGAGGGGTGAGCAGTACTTC. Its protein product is CASSLKRLVRGEQYF.